Listed below are T cell receptor beta chains from one sample, sequenced in a study of metastatic and nonmetastatic thyroid tumors. Using MiXCR, TCRdb re-called clones from the PCR reads. The sample lists about 30,000 clones; 11% were seen once. The sequencing sample was made of blood. These receptors were collected from a female donor with papillary thyroid cancer or a benign thyroid nodule (not recorded which). Some clones in this sample may be carry-over from other donors' samples. Each CDR3 is given with its conserved first and last residue. D genes are given only for firm matches. Where a row states a size, it is once, few, many or the class of an expanded clone; other rows omit it.

V gene,D gene,clone size,J gene,CDR3 DNA,CDR3 protein
TRBV5-1,.,many,TRBJ1-1,TGCGCCAGCAGCTTATATGTCCCAGCGATGAACACTGAAGCTTTCTTT,CASSLYVPAMNTEAFF
TRBV12-3/TRBV12-4,.,.,TRBJ1-2,TGTGCCAGCAGTTCTTATAACTATGGCTACACCTTC,CASSSYNYGYTF
TRBV6-2/TRBV6-3,TRBD2,.,TRBJ2-4,TGTGCCAGCAGTTACCAGCGGGAGGGCCGAGTGGCCAAAAACATTCAGTACTTC,CASSYQREGRVAKNIQYF
TRBV20-1,TRBD1,many,TRBJ1-2,TGCAGTGCTAGAGATTCCAGGGGGGTCTATGGCTACACCTTC,CSARDSRGVYGYTF
TRBV24-1,.,many,TRBJ2-1,TGTGCCACCAGTGACGTACAGACCTACAATGAGCAGTTCTTC,CATSDVQTYNEQFF
TRBV6-1,TRBD2,.,TRBJ2-1,TGTGCCAGCCGGCGGGAGGGTGTGACGGGGAATGAGCAGTTCTTC,CASRREGVTGNEQFF
TRBV9,TRBD1,many,TRBJ2-1,TGTGCCAGCAGCCCCAGGACAGGGGTCGGCAATGAGCAGTTCTTC,CASSPRTGVGNEQFF
TRBV10-3,.,many,TRBJ1-3,TGTGCCATCAGTGTAAGGGAGGCCCCTGGAAACACCATATATTTT,CAISVREAPGNTIYF
TRBV3-1,TRBD2,many,TRBJ2-1,TGTGCCAGCAGCCAAGAGGGTGGTTCTAGCGGGAGGAATGAGCAGTTCTTC,CASSQEGGSSGRNEQFF
TRBV20-1,TRBD1,many,TRBJ2-2,TGCAGTGCTAGAGGCAGGGGGCAGGCCGGGGAGCTGTTTTTT,CSARGRGQAGELFF
TRBV10-1,TRBD2,many,TRBJ2-2,TGCGCCAGCAGCCATGCTAGCGGGAGGCGCGGCACCGGGGAGCTGTTTTTT,CASSHASGRRGTGELFF
TRBV5-5,.,many,TRBJ1-2,TGTGCCAGCAGCTTGGGGGGACTCGGTATCGGCTACACCTTC,CASSLGGLGIGYTF
TRBV11-3,.,medium-sized,TRBJ2-5,TGTGCCAGCAGCTATAAATATGTAGGCTACCCCGGGAAGGAGACCCAGTACTTC,CASSYKYVGYPGKETQYF
TRBV20-1,TRBD2,many,TRBJ2-1,TGCAGTGCTAGTGGGACTAGCGGACCTTACAATGAGCAGTTCTTC,CSASGTSGPYNEQFF
TRBV5-6,.,many,TRBJ2-1,TGTGCCAGCAGCCGCCGCGTTGAGCAGTTCTTC,CASSRRVEQFF
TRBV28,.,many,TRBJ2-4,TGTGCCAGCAGTCTTCCCGGGACCGCGAACAACATTCAGTACTTC,CASSLPGTANNIQYF
TRBV30,.,many,TRBJ2-7,TGTGCCTGGGAAAGAGGGTGGCAATCCACGTCCGAGCAGTACTTC,CAWERGWQSTSEQYF
TRBV10-2,.,many,TRBJ1-1,TGCGCCAGCGTGGTTGACGGACAGACGAACACTGAAGCTTTCTTT,CASVVDGQTNTEAFF
TRBV2,.,few,TRBJ2-7,TGTGCCAGCAGCCAAGGGACCCACTACGAGCAGTACTTC,CASSQGTHYEQYF
TRBV6-1,.,few,TRBJ1-6,TGTGCCAGCGGCTCCGAACAGGGTGGAGGATCACCCCTCCACTTT,CASGSEQGGGSPLHF
TRBV4-1,.,many,TRBJ2-1,TGCGCCAGCAGCCAAGCTCGCGGTGGGCTAGCCCGGGGCGAGCAGTTCTTC,CASSQARGGLARGEQFF
TRBV20-1,TRBD2,many,TRBJ2-1,TGCAGTGCCCCGCCGGCTAGCGGAGCGTACAATGAGCAGTTCTTC,CSAPPASGAYNEQFF
TRBV11-2,.,many,TRBJ2-1,TGTGCCAGCAGCTTAGCTAGCTTAGACGGACATGAGCAGTTCTTC,CASSLASLDGHEQFF
TRBV20-1,.,many,TRBJ2-7,TGCAGTGCTAGAACGGGCGGGCGGGACGAGCAGTACTTC,CSARTGGRDEQYF
TRBV11-2,.,many,TRBJ2-2,TGTGCCAGCAGACGAGGGGGGAACACCGGGGAGCTGTTTTTT,CASRRGGNTGELFF
TRBV10-2,.,many,TRBJ2-7,TGCGCCAGCAGTCCCTACGGCTACGAGCAGTACTTC,CASSPYGYEQYF
TRBV6-5,.,few,TRBJ1-4,TGTGCCAGCAGTTACTCGGTCGTCAGGGAAAAACTGTTTTTT,CASSYSVVREKLFF
TRBV7-3,TRBD1,many,TRBJ1-1,TGTGCCAGTAGGGGCAGGGGGACTGAAGCTTTCTTT,CASRGRGTEAFF
TRBV24-1,.,many,TRBJ2-3,TGTGCCACCAGTTACGGCCGCCCCACAGATACGCAGTATTTT,CATSYGRPTDTQYF
TRBV19,.,few,TRBJ1-5,TGTGCCAGTAGTATGGTAGGGCTCGATCAGCCCCAGCATTTT,CASSMVGLDQPQHF
TRBV24-1,TRBD1,.,TRBJ2-5,TGTGCCACCAGTGATGACCGGGACAGGCGTGGAGAGACCCAGTACTTC,CATSDDRDRRGETQYF
TRBV4-1,.,many,TRBJ1-1,TGCGCCAGCAGCTCCGCGACAGAAGCTTTCTTT,CASSSATEAFF
TRBV4-3,.,many,TRBJ2-1,TGCGCCAGCAGCCAAGAGGGGCCGCTCCGCGAGCAGTTCTTC,CASSQEGPLREQFF